Sequencing of this T cell receptor (beta chain) was carried out in a study of blood T cell repertoires in COVID-19. Study background: The United States, Italy and Spain supplied acute and convalescent COVID-19 samples. T cells, B-cell-depleted T cells, or PBMCs provided the cDNA or gDNA that served as material.

Authors' data handling: Amplification with reference gene primers provided the estimates of nucleated cell counts. TCRdb's copy holds only in-frame clones and misses some; the assay was immunoSEQ multiplex PCR. The DNA was the basis for D and trimming; V, J and clone size are from that table. The sample yields around 99,000 clones, 84% seen once. V gave up 3 bases and J gave up 5 bases; unmatched junction bases: 7. Per germline, CDR1 GTSNPN and CDR2 SVGIG (reference sequence). The CDR3 is 15 residues long. The chain is built from TRBV30 and TRBJ2-1; 10 bases map to TRBD2. The sequencing input was peripheral blood. The receptor was isolated from a woman at least 80 years old with active or convalescent COVID-19. The CDR3 sequence: CAWRRGTSANNEQFF. Written as DNA, the CDR3 is TGTGCCTGGAGGAGGGGGACTAGCGCAAACAATGAGCAGTTCTTC. Looking up the rest from reference TRBV30 and TRBJ2-1 gives the full variable domain: SQTIHQWPATLVQPVGSPLSLECTVEGTSNPNLYWYRQAAGRGLQLLFYSVGIGQISSEVPQNLSASRPQDRQFILSSKKLLLSDSGFYLCAWRRGTSANNEQFFGPGTRLTVL.